These T cell receptor beta chains were read from a single sample in a study of blood T cell repertoires in COVID-19. Libraries were prepared by immunoSEQ multiplex PCR; TCRdb keeps only in-frame clonotypes and omits some of them. The sample has some 78,000 clones, approximately 89% seen once; the top ten hold about 12%. The specimen was peripheral blood. The receptors shown here come from an older man with active or convalescent COVID-19. The CDR3 runs from the conserved cysteine through the conserved F or W. The D gene is left open where the match is weak. Clone size is given for some rows only: seen once, a few or many times, or a class if the clone is expanded.

few	TRBV6-2/TRBV6-3	TRBD1	TRBJ1-4	CASSRTGGANEKLFF	TGTGCCAGCAGTCGGACAGGGGGCGCGAATGAAAAACTGTTTTTT
-	TRBV5-4	TRBD2	TRBJ2-7	CASSLMVAGGDEQYF	TGTGCCAGCAGCTTGATGGTGGCGGGGGGGGACGAGCAGTACTTC
-	TRBV19	-	TRBJ1-1	CASSILWQGNTEAFF	TGTGCCAGTAGTATACTGTGGCAGGGGAACACTGAAGCTTTCTTT
-	TRBV7-6	-	TRBJ2-3	CASSPGLGAAPGGDTQYF	TGTGCCAGCAGCCCCGGGTTGGGGGCCGCTCCTGGCGGGGATACGCAGTATTTT
once	TRBV3-1/TRBV3-2	TRBD1	TRBJ2-3	CASSLGQGGNTQYF	TGTGCCAGCAGCCTCGGACAGGGTGGAAATACGCAGTATTTT
-	TRBV28	-	TRBJ1-2	CASSLRLYGYTF	TGTGCCAGCAGTTTGCGGCTGTATGGCTACACCTTC
-	TRBV14	-	TRBJ2-2	CASRGHTGELFF	TGTGCCAGCAGGGGGCACACCGGGGAGCTGTTTTTT
-	TRBV5-1	-	TRBJ1-2	CASSPLYIYGYTF	TGCGCCAGCAGCCCCCTTTATATCTATGGCTACACCTTC
-	TRBV4-3	-	TRBJ2-1	CASSRSLALNEQFF	TGCGCCAGCAGCCGGAGTCTAGCGCTCAATGAGCAGTTCTTC
few	TRBV5-1	-	TRBJ1-1	CASSQFQGNTEAFF	TGCGCCAGCAGCCAATTCCAGGGTAACACTGAAGCTTTCTTT
-	TRBV5-1	-	TRBJ2-2	CASSPRDSGELFF	TGCGCCAGCAGCCCCCGGGACTCCGGGGAGCTGTTTTTT
-	TRBV9	TRBD1	TRBJ1-2	CASSATGSSYGYTF	TGTGCCAGCAGCGCGACAGGGAGCAGCTATGGCTACACCTTC
-	TRBV30	TRBD1	TRBJ1-6	CAWSATGGSYNSPLHF	TGTGCCTGGAGTGCGACAGGGGGCTCCTATAATTCACCCCTCCACTTT
-	TRBV30	-	TRBJ1-5	CAWSVTRGDQPQHF	TGTGCCTGGAGTGTAACAAGAGGAGATCAGCCCCAGCATTTT
-	TRBV6-6	TRBD1	TRBJ2-2	CASSYRSDRGGELFF	TGTGCCAGCAGTTACCGGTCGGACAGGGGCGGGGAGCTGTTTTTT
-	TRBV2	-	TRBJ1-5	CASSPDFAGRGQPQHF	TGTGCCAGCAGCCCTGACTTTGCGGGTAGAGGTCAGCCCCAGCATTTT
-	TRBV7-8	-	TRBJ1-4	CASSLGTGREEKLFF	TGTGCCAGCAGCCTCGGGACGGGGAGGGAAGAAAAACTGTTTTTT
-	TRBV7-2	TRBD1	TRBJ1-2	CASSQHDRGRPNYGYTF	TGTGCCAGCAGCCAACATGACAGGGGAAGGCCTAACTATGGCTACACCTTC
-	TRBV11-2	TRBD2	TRBJ2-5	CASSFVGATSGVQETQYF	TGTGCCAGCAGCTTCGTCGGTGCTACTAGCGGGGTGCAAGAGACCCAGTACTTC
once	TRBV6-6	-	TRBJ1-2	CASSYGAGSYYGYTF	TGTGCCAGCAGTTACGGGGCAGGAAGTTATTATGGCTACACCTTC
-	TRBV18	TRBD1	TRBJ2-1	CASSPGTVDINEQFF	TGTGCCAGCTCACCTGGGACAGTGGATATCAATGAGCAGTTCTTC
-	TRBV6-6	-	TRBJ1-2	CASSFGDGYTF	TGTGCCAGCAGTTTCGGGGATGGCTACACCTTC